This TCR beta chain was profiled in a study of control samples from healthy donors and cancer patients. Assay used: immunoSEQ multiplex PCR; TCRdb lists only in-frame clones, some missing. The sample lists more than 95,000 clones; more than 70% were seen once. This clone was seen a handful of times. Trimming took 1 base from V and 9 from J, leaving 10 bases between them. The CDR3 runs to 13 residues. Germline CDR1 and CDR2: SGHTA and FQGNSA. Input material: blood. The sequence was collected from a man aged 55 to 70 in good health. The chain is built from TRBV7-2 and TRBJ1-3, with no clear D. CDR3 coding DNA: TGTGCCAGCAGCTTAGTCAAGGTCGGCACCATATATTTT. It yields the protein CASSLVKVGTIYF.